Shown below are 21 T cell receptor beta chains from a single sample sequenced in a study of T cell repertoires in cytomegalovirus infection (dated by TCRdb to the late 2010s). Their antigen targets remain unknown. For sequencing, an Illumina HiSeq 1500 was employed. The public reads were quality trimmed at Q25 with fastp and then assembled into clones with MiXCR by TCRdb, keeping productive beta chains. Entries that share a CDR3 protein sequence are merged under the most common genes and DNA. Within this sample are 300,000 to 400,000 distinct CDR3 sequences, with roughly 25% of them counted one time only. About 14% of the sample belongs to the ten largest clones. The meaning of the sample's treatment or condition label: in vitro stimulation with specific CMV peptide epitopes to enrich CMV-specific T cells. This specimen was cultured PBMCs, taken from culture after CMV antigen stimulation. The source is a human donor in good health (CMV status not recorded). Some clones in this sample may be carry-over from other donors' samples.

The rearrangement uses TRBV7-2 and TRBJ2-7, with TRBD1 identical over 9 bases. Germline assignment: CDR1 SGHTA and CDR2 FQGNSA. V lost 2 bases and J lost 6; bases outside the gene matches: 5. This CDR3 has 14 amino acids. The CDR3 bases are TGTGCCAGCAGCTTACTCGGGACAGGGACCGAGCAGTACTTC. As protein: CASSLLGTGTEQYF. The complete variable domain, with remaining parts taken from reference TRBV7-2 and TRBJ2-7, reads GAGVSQSPSNKVTEKGKDVELRCDPISGHTALYWYRQSLGQGLEFLIYFQGNSAPDKSGLPSDRFSAERTGGSVSTLTIQRTQQEDSAVYLCASSLLGTGTEQYFGPGTRLTVT.

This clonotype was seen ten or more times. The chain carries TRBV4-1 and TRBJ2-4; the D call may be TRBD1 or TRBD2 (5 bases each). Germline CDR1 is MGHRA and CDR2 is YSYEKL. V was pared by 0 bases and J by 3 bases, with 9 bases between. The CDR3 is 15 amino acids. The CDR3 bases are TGCGCCAGCAGCCAAGATGTGGGGGTCAAAAACATTCAGTACTTC. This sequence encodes CASSQDVGVKNIQYF.

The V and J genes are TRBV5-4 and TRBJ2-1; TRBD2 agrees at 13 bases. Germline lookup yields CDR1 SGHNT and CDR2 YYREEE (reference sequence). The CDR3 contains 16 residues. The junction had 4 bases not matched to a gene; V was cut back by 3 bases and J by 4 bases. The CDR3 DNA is TGTGCCAGCAGCTGGACTAGCGGGAGTTTATACAATGAGCAGTTCTTC. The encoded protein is CASSWTSGSLYNEQFF.

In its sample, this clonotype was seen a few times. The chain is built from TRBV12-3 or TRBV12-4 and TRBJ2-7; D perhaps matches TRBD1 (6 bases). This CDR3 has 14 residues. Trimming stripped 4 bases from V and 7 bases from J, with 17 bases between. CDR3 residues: CASSSGTRGFEQYF. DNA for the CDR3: TGTGCCAGCAGTTCCGGGACACGGGGTTTTGAGCAGTACTTC.

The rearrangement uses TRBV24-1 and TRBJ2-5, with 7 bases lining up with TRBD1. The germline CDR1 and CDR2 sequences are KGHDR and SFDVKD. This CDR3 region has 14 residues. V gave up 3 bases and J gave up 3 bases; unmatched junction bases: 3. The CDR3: CATSDPQGEETQYF. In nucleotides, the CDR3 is TGTGCCACCAGTGATCCTCAGGGGGAAGAGACCCAGTACTTC.

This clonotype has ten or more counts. CDR3 sequence: CSTQGEVGGYTF. As DNA, the CDR3 is TGCAGCACACAAGGAGAGGTTGGCGGCTACACCTTC. This chain uses TRBV29-1 with TRBJ1-2; D is unclear. V was pared by 8 bases and J by 8 bases, with 18 bases between. The CDR3 is made up of 12 amino acids. The germline gives CDR1 SQVTM, CDR2 ANQGSEA.

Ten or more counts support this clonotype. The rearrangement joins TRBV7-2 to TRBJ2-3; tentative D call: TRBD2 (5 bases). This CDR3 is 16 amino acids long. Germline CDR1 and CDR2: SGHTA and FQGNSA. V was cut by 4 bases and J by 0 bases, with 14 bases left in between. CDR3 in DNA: TGTGCCAGCAGCTGGAGTAGCGTGATGAGCACAGATACGCAGTATTTT. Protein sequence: CASSWSSVMSTDTQYF.

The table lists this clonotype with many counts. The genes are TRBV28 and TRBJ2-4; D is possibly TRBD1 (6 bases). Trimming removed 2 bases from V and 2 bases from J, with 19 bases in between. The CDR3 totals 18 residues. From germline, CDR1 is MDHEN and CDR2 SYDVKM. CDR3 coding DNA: TGTGCCAGCAGTTTAGGTCTACAGGGATTTTTAACCAAAAACATTCAGTACTTC. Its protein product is CASSLGLQGFLTKNIQYF.

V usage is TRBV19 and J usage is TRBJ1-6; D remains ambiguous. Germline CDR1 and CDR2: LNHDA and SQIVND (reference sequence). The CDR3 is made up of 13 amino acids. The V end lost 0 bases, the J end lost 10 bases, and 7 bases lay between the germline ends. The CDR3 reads CASSIERGSPLHF. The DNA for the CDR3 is TGTGCCAGTAGTATAGAGCGGGGATCACCCCTCCACTTT. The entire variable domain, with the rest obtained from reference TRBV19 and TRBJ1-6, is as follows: DGGITQSPKYLFRKEGQNVTLSCEQNLNHDAMYWYRQDPGQGLRLIYYSQIVNDFQKGDIAEGYSVSREKKESFPLTVTSAQKNPTAFYLCASSIERGSPLHFGNGTRLTVT.

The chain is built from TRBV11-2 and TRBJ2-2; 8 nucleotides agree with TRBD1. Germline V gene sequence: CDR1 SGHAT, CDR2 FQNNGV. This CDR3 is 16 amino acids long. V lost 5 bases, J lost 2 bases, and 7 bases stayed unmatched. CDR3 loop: CASSIGQGGNTGELFF. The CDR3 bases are TGTGCCAGCAGCATAGGACAGGGTGGCAACACCGGGGAGCTGTTTTTT.

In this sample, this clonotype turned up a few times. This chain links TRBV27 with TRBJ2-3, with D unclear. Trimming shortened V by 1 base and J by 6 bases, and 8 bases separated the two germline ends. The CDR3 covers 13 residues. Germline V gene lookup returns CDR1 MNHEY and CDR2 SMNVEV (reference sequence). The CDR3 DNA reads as TGTGCCAGCAGTTTATATGGTTGGGATACGCAGTATTTT. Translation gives CASSLYGWDTQYF.

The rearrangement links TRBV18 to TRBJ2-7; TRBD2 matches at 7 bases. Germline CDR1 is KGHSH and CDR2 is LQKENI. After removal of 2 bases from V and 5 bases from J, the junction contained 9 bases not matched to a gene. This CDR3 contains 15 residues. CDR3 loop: CASSPGTAGVDEQYV. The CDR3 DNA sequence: TGTGCCAGCTCACCAGGGACTGCGGGGGTTGACGAGCAGTACGTC.

The CDR3 here is CASSLYQGALNTGELFF. Here the CDR3 DNA reads TGTGCCAGCAGCCTCTACCAGGGGGCCTTGAACACCGGGGAGCTGTTTTTT. The J gene is TRBJ2-2, the V gene TRBV7-4, with 8 bases fitting TRBD1. V gave up 5 bases and J gave up 1 base; unmatched junction bases: 9. CDR3 length equals 17 residues. Germline CDR1 SGHVT, CDR2 SQSDAQ.

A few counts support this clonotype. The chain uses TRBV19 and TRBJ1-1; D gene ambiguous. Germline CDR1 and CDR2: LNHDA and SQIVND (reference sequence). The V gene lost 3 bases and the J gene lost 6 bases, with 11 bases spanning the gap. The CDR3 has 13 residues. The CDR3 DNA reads TGTGCCAGTAGTATCTTAACCGCTTCTGAAGCTTTCTTT. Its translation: CASSILTASEAFF. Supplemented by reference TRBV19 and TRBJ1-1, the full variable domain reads DGGITQSPKYLFRKEGQNVTLSCEQNLNHDAMYWYRQDPGQGLRLIYYSQIVNDFQKGDIAEGYSVSREKKESFPLTVTSAQKNPTAFYLCASSILTASEAFFGQGTRLTVV.

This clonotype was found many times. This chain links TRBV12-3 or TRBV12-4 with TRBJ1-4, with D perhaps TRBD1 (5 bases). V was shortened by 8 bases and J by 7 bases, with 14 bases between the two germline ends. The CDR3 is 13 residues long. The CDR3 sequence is CASARDPGEKLFF. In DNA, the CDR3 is TGTGCCAGCGCGCGGGACCCCGGTGAAAAACTGTTTTTT.

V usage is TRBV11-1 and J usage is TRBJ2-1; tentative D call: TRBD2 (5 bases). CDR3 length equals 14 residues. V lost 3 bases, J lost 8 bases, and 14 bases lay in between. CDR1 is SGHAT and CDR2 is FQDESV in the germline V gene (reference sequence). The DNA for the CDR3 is TGTGCCAGCAGCTTTTCCCGGGATGTTGATGAGCAGTTCTTC. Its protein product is CASSFSRDVDEQFF.

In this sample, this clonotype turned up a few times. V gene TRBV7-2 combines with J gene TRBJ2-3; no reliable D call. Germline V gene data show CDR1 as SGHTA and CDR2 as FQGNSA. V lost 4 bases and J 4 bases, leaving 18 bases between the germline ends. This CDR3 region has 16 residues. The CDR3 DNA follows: TGTGCCAGCAGCTCCCCAGTGGTCTTTGAGGCAGATACGCAGTATTTT. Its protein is CASSSPVVFEADTQYF.

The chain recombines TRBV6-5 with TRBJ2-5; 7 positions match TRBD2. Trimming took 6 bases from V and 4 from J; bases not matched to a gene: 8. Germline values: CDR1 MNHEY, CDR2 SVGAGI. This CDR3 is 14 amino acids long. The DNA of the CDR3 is TGTGCCAGCAGCCGGGGGGACGGAGGAGAGACCCAGTACTTC. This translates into CASSRGDGGETQYF.

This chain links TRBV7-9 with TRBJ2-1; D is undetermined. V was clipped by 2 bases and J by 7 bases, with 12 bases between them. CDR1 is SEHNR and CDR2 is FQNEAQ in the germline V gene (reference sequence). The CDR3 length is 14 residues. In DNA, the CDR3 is TGTGCCAGCAGCTTAACGAGACCACCGAATGAGCAGTTCTTC. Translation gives CASSLTRPPNEQFF.

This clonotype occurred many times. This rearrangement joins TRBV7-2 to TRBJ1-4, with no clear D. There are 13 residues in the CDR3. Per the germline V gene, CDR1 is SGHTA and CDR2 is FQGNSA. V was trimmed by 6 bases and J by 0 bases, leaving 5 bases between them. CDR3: CASRPTTNEKLFF. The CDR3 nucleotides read TGTGCCAGCAGACCCACAACTAATGAAAAACTGTTTTTT.

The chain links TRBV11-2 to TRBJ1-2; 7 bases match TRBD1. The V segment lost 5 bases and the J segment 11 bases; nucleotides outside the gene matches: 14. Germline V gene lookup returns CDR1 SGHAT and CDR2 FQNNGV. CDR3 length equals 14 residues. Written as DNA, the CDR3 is TGTGCCAGCAGCCTACGGACAGGTCAAGTCGGATACACCTTC. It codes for CASSLRTGQVGYTF.